Shown below are 3 T cell receptor beta chains from a single sample sequenced in a study of T cells expressing NK-cell markers (dated by TCRdb to about 2020). Receptors were amplified or captured by 5' RACE. The sample was run on an Illumina HiSeq 2000. The reads underwent TCRdb reprocessing, giving one record for each CDR3 protein sequence and no DNA. The sample's records list about 460,000 distinct CDR3 sequences. Almost 1.5% of the sample is in the top ten clones. Sequencing was done on a sample of blood T cells: a sorted CD56 or NKG2C T cell subset, CD4+ or CD8+ T cells, or bulk PBMC T cells (not recorded which). These receptors all stem from a woman between 50 and 59 years old in good health. Donor details come from another sample of the same person, matched by shared clones.

V gene TRBV5-6 combines with J gene TRBJ2-1; without DNA, the TCRdb call of TRBD2 cannot be checked. CDR1 is SGHDT and CDR2 is YYEEEE in the germline V gene. The CDR3 totals 16 residues. CDR3 protein: CASSSYAGLAVNEQFF.

The V gene is TRBV6-6, the J gene TRBJ2-2; TCRdb outputs TRBD2, but without DNA this stays unchecked. The CDR3 totals 16 residues. Germline V gene data show CDR1 as MNHNY and CDR2 as SVGAGI (reference sequence). This chain's CDR3 is CASSSPSGRDTGELFF.

The chain has TRBV20-1 and TRBJ1-1. CDR1 is DFQATT and CDR2 is SNEGSKA in the germline V gene (reference sequence). The CDR3 sequence is 16 residues long. CDR3 loop: CSARRTLIRGDTEAFF.